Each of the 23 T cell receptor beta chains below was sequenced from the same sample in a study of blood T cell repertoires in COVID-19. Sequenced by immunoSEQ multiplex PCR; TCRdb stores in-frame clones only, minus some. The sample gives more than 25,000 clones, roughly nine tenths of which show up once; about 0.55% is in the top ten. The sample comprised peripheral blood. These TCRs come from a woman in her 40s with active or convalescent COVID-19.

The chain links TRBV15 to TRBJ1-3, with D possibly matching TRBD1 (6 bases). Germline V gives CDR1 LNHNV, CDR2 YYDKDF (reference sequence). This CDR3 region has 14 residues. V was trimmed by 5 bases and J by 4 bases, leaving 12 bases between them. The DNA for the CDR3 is TGTGCCACCAGCCCCAGGGGTGACGGAAACACCATATATTTT. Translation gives CATSPRGDGNTIYF.

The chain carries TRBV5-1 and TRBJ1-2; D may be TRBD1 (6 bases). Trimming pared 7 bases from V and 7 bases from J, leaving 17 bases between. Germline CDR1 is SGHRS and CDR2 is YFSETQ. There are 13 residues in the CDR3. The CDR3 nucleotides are TGCGCCAGCCGTCCAGAGGGGGAAGTTGGCTACACCTTC. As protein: CASRPEGEVGYTF.

CDR3 sequence (DNA): TGTGCCACCTCAACCACAGGGGCTGGGGCCTACGAGCAGTACTTC. This gives the protein CATSTTGAGAYEQYF. The rearrangement links TRBV24-1 to TRBJ2-7, with 7 bases aligning to TRBD1. The V and J ends lost 9 bases and 2 bases, in that order; junction bases with no gene match: 12. This CDR3 is 15 amino acids long. Germline CDR1 reads KGHDR; CDR2 reads SFDVKD.

The DNA for the CDR3 is TGTGCCAGCAGTACAGGGGTGTTGGAGGAAAAACTGTTTTTT. This gives the protein CASSTGVLEEKLFF. The chain combines TRBV28 with TRBJ1-4; 7 positions match TRBD1. Germline CDR1 is MDHEN and CDR2 is SYDVKM. V shed 5 bases, J shed 8 bases, and the junction held 8 bases outside the gene matches. The length of the CDR3 is 14 residues.

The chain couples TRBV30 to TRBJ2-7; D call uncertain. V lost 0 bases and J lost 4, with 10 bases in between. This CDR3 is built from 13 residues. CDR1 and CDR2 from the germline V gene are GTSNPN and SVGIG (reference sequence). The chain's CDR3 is CAWSVPGAYEQYF. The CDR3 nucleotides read TGTGCCTGGAGTGTACCCGGAGCTTACGAGCAGTACTTC.

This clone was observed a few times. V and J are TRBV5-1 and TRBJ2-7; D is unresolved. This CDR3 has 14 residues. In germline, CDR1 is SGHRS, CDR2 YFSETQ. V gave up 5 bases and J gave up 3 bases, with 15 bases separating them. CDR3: CASSTWSIHYEQYF. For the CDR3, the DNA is TGCGCCAGCAGTACGTGGTCTATTCACTACGAGCAGTACTTC.

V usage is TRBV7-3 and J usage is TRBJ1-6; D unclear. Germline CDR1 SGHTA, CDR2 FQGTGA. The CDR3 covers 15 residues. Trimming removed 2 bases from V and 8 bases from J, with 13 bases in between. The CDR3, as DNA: TGTGCCAGCAGCTTAGCCCCCGCGCTGTATTCACCCCTCCACTTT. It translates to CASSLAPALYSPLHF.

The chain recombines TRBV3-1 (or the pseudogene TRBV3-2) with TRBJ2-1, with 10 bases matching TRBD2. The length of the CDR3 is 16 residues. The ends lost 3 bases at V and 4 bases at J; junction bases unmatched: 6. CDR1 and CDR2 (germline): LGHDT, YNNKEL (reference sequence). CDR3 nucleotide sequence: TGTGCCAGCAGCCACCGACTAGCGGGCGCTTACAATGAGCAGTTCTTC. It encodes CASSHRLAGAYNEQFF.

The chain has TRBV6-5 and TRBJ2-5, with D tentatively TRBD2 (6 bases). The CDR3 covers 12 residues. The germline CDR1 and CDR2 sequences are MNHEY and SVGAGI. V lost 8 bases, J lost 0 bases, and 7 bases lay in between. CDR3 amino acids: CASAGYQETQYF. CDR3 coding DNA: TGTGCCAGCGCGGGGTACCAAGAGACCCAGTACTTC.

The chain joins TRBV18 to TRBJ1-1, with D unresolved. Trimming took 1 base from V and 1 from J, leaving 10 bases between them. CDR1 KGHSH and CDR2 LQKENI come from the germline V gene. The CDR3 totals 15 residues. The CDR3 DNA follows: TGTGCCAGCTCACCACGACCGGAGGGGAACACTGAAGCTTTCTTT. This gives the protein CASSPRPEGNTEAFF. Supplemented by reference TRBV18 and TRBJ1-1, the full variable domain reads NAGVMQNPRHLVRRRGQEARLRCSPMKGHSHVYWYRQLPEEGLKFMVYLQKENIIDESGMPKERFSAEFPKEGPSILRIQQVVRGDSAAYFCASSPRPEGNTEAFFGQGTRLTVV.

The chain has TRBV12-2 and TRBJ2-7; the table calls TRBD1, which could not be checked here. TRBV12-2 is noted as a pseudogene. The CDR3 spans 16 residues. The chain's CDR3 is CASRLIPGQAYYEQYF. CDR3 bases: TGTGCAAGTCGCTTAATACCGGGACAAGCCTATTACGAGCAGTACTTC.

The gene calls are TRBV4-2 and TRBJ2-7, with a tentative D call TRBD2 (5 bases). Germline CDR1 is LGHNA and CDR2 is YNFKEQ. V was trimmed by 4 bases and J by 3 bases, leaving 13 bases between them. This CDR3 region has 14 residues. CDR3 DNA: TGTGCCAGCAGCCCCCGAGGGTCGGGCTACGAGCAGTACTTC. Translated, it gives CASSPRGSGYEQYF.

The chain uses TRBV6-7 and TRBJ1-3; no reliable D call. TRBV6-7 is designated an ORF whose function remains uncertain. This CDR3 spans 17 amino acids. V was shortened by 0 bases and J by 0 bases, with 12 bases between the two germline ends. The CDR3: CASSYSCTEDSGNTIYF. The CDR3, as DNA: TGTGCCAGCAGTTACTCGTGTACGGAGGACTCTGGAAACACCATATATTTT.

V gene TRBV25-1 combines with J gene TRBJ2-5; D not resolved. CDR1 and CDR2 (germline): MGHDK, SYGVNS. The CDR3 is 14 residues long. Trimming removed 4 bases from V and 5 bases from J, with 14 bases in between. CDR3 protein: CASSALEVLETQYF. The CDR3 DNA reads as TGTGCCAGCAGTGCCTTAGAAGTTCTGGAGACCCAGTACTTC.

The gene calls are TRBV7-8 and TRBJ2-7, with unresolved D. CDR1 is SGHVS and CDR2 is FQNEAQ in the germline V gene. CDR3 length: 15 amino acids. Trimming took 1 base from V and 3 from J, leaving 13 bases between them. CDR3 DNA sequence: TGTGCCAGCAGCTTAGGGGCAGGCCAAAGCTACGAGCAGTACTTC. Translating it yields CASSLGAGQSYEQYF. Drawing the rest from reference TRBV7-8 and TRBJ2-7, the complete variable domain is GAGVSQSPRYKVAKRGQDVALRCDPISGHVSLFWYQQALGQGPEFLTYFQNEAQLDKSGLPSDRFFAERPEGSVSTLKIQRTQQEDSAVYLCASSLGAGQSYEQYFGPGTRLTVT.

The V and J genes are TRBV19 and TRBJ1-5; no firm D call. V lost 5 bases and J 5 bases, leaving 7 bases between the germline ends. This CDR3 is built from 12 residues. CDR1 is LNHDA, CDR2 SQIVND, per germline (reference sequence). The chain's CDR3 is CASSPRDQPQHF. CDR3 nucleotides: TGTGCCAGTAGTCCGAGGGATCAGCCCCAGCATTTT.

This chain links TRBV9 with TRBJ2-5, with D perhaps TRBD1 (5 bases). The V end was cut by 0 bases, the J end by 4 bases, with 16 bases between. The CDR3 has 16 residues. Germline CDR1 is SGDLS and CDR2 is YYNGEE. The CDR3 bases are TGTGCCAGCAGCGTAGGAGTGGGTAGGGGTGGAGAGACCCAGTACTTC. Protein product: CASSVGVGRGGETQYF.

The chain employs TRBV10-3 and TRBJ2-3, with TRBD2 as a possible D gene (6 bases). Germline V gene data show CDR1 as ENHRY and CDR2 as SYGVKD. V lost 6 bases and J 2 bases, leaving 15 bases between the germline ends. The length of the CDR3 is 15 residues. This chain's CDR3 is CAIRWGLRNTDTQYF. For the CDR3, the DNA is TGTGCCATCAGGTGGGGACTCCGAAACACAGATACGCAGTATTTT.

The CDR3 region is CASSVAGGRGTEAFF. As DNA, the CDR3 is TGTGCCAGCAGCGTAGCGGGGGGAAGGGGCACTGAAGCTTTCTTT. This rearrangement joins TRBV9 to TRBJ1-1, with a possible D match to TRBD1 (5 bases). This CDR3 contains 15 residues. Germline CDR1 is SGDLS and CDR2 is YYNGEE. Trimming removed 0 bases at V and 4 bases at J, with 13 bases between.

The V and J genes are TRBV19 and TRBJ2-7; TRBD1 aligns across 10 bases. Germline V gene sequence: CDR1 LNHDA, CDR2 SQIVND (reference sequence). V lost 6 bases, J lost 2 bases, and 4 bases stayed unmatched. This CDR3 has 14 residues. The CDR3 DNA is TGTGCCAGTAGGGACAGGGGGTCGACCTACGAGCAGTACTTC. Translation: CASRDRGSTYEQYF.

The CDR3 bases are TGTGCCAGCAGCTTAGTTGGGGCCCCCGAGCAGTACTTC. As protein: CASSLVGAPEQYF. V is TRBV11-1 and J is TRBJ2-7; the D gene is possibly TRBD1 (5 bases). The CDR3 runs to 13 residues. V lost 1 base and J 6 bases, leaving 10 bases between the germline ends. Germline CDR1 is SGHAT and CDR2 is FQDESV (reference sequence).

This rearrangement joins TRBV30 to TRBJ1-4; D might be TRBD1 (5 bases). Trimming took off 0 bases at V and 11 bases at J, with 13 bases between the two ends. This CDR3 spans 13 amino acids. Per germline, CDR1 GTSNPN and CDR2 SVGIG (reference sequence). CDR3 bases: TGTGCCTGGAGTGTACGCGGGGCTCGGAAACTGTTTTTT. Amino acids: CAWSVRGARKLFF.

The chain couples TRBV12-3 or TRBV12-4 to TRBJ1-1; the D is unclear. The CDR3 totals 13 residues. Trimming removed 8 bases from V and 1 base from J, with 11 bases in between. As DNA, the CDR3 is TGTGCCAGCGGCCGGCGGAGGAACACTGAAGCTTTCTTT. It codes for CASGRRRNTEAFF.